The clone carrying this TCR beta chain has a handful of counts. Its antigen remains unknown. TCRdb recomputed calls from the 5' RACE reads with MiXCR, one row per CDR3 protein. The profile shows 300,000 to 400,000 distinct CDR3 sequences, around an eighth of them singletons. Looked up from germline, CDR1 is SGHRS and CDR2 is YFSETQ. V gave up 2 bases and J gave up 6 bases; unmatched junction bases: 8. The CDR3 is made up of 15 amino acids. The data are from a study of T-cell memory formation after mild COVID-19. Study overall: Clusters of TCRs were largely donor specific. Study-wide results and caveats: A second wave expanding day 15 to 37 was CD4+-biased; contracting clones were balanced. Shrinking CD4+ clones resided mostly in CM and EM, and CD8+ ones in EMRA. The study detected some responding clones in pre-infection memory, suggesting cross-reactive memory joined.

The sample taken for sequencing was PBMCs or a T cell subset sorted from them (not recorded which). The genes are TRBV5-1 and TRBJ2-3; TRBD2 matches 8 bases. This TCR was sampled from a man between 18 and 29 years old who had mild COVID-19 (a few samples of this study predate the infection). Cell type and time point are not known. CDR3 protein: CASSFSGAITDTQYF. CDR3 in DNA: TGCGCCAGCAGCTTTAGCGGGGCGATTACCGATACGCAGTATTTT.